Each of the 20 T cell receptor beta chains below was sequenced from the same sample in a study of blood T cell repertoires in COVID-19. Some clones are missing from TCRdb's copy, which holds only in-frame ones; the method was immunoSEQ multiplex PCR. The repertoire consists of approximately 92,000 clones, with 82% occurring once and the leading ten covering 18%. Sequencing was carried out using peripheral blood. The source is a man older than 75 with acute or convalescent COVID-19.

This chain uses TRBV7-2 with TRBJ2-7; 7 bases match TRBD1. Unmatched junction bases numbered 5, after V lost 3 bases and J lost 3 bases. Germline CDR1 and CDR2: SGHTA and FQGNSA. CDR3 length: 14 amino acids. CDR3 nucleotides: TGTGCCAGCAGCTTCCGGGACAGCCTCTACGAGCAGTACTTC. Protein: CASSFRDSLYEQYF. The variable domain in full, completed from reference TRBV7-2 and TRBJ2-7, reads GAGVSQSPSNKVTEKGKDVELRCDPISGHTALYWYRQSLGQGLEFLIYFQGNSAPDKSGLPSDRFSAERTGGSVSTLTIQRTQQEDSAVYLCASSFRDSLYEQYFGPGTRLTVT.

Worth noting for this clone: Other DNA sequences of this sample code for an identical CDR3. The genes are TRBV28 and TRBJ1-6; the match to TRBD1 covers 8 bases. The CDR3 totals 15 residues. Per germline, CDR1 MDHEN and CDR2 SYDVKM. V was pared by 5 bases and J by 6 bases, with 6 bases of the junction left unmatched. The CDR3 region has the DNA TGTGCCAGCAGTCCCAGGGACAGGCCTAATTCACCCCTCCACTTT. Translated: CASSPRDRPNSPLHF.

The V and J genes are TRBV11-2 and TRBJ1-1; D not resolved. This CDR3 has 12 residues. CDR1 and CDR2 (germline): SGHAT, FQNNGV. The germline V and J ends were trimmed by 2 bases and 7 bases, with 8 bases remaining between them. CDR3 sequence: CASSLNRYEAFF. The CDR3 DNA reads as TGTGCCAGCAGCTTAAATCGCTATGAAGCTTTCTTT.

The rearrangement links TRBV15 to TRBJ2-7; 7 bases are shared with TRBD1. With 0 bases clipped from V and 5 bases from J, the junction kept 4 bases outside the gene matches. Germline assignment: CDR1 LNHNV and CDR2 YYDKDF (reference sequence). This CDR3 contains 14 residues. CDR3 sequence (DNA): TGTGCCACCAGCAGAGATGGGACAGAGGACGAGCAGTACTTC. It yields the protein CATSRDGTEDEQYF.

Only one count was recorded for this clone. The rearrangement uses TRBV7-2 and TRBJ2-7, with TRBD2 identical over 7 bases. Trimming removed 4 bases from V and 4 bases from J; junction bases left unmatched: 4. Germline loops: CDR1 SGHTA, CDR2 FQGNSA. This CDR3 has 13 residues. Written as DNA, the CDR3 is TGTGCCAGCAGCTCCAGGGAGGGGTACGAGCAGTACTTC. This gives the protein CASSSREGYEQYF.

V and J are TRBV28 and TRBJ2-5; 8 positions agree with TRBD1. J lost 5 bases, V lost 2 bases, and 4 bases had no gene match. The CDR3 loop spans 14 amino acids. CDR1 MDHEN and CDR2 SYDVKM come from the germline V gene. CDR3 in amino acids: CASSLQGAVETQYF. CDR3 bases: TGTGCCAGCAGTTTACAGGGGGCAGTGGAGACCCAGTACTTC.

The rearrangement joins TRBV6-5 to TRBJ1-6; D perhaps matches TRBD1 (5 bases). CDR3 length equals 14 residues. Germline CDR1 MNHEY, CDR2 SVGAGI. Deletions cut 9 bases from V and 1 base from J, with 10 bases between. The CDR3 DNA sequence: TGTGCCAGTTTTGGGGGGTCCTATAATTCACCCCTCCACTTT. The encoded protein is CASFGGSYNSPLHF.

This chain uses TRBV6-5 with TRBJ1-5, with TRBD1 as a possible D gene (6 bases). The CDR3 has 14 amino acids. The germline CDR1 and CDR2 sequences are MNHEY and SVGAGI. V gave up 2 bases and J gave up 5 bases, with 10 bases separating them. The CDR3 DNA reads TGTGCCAGCAGTTACGTACAGGGAGATCAGCCCCAGCATTTT. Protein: CASSYVQGDQPQHF.

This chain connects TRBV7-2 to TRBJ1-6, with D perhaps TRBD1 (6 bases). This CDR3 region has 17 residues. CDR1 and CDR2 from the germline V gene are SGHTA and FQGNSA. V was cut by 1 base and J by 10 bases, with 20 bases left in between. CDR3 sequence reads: CASSLGRPGQGESPLHF. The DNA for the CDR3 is TGTGCCAGCAGCTTAGGGCGACCGGGACAAGGGGAATCACCCCTCCACTTT.

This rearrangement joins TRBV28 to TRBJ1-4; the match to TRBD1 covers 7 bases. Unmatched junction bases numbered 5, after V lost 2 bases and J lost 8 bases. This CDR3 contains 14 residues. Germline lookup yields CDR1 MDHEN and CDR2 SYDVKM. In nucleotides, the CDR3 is TGTGCCAGCAGTTTACAGGGGGGTAGGGAAAAACTGTTTTTT. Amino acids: CASSLQGGREKLFF.

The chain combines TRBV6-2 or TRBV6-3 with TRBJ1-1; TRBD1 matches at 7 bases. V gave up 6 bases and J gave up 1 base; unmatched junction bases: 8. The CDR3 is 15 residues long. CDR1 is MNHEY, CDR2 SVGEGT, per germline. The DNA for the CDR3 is TGTGCCAGCAGCAAGAGGACAGGCTCGAACACTGAAGCTTTCTTT. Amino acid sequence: CASSKRTGSNTEAFF.

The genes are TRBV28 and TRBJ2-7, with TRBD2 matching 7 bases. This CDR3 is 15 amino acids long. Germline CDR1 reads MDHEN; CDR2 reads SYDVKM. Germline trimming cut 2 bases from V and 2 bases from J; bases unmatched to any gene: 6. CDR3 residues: CASSLPTSAPYEQYF. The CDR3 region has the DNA TGTGCCAGCAGTTTACCTACTAGCGCACCCTACGAGCAGTACTTC.

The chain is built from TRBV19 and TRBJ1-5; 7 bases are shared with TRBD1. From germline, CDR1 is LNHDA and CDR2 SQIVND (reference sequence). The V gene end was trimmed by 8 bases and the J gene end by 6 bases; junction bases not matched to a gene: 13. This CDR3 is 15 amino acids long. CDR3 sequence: CASRRFETGSQPQHF. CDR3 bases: TGTGCCAGTCGGCGGTTCGAGACAGGGAGTCAGCCCCAGCATTTT.

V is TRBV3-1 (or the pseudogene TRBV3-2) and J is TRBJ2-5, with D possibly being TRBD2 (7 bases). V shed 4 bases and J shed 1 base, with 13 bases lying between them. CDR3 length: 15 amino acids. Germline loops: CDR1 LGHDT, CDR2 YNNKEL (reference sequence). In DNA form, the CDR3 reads TGTGCCAGCAGCCTGTCGGGGGGCTCCCAAGAGACCCAGTACTTC. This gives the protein CASSLSGGSQETQYF.

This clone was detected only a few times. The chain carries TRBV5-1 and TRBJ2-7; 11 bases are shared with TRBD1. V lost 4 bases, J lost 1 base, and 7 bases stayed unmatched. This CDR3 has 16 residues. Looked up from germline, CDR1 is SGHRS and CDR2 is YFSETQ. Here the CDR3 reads CASSAGTGGSSYEQYF. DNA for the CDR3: TGCGCCAGCAGCGCCGGGACAGGGGGGTCTTCCTACGAGCAGTACTTC.

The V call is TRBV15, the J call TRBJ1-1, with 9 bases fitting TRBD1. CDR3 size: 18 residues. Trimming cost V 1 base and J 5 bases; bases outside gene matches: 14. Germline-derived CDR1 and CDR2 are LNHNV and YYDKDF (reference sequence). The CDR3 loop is CATSRGVRDRDWKTEAFF. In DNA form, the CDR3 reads TGTGCCACCAGCAGAGGAGTCCGGGACAGGGATTGGAAGACTGAAGCTTTCTTT.

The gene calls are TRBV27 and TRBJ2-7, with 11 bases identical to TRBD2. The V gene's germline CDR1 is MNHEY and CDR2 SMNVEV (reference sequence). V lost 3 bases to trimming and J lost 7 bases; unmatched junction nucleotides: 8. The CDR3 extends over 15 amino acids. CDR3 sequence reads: CASSFRTSGSREQYF. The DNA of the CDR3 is TGTGCCAGCAGTTTCCGAACTAGCGGGAGTCGGGAGCAGTACTTC.

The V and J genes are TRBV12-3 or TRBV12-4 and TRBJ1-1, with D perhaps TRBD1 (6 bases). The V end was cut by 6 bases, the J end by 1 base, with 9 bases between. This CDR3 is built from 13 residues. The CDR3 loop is CASRLGQNTEAFF. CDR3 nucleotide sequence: TGTGCCAGCAGGTTGGGACAGAACACTGAAGCTTTCTTT.

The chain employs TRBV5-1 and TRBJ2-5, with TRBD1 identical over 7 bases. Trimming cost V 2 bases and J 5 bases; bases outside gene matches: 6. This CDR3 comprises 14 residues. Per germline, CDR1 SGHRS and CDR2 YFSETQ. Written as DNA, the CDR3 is TGCGCCAGCAGCTTAGGGACAGAAGGGGAGACCCAGTACTTC. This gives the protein CASSLGTEGETQYF.

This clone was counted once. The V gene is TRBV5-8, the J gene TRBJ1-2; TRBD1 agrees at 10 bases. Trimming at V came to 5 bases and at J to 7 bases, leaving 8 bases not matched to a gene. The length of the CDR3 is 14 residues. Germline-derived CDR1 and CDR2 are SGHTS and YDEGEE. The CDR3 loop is CASSTTGGAVGYTF. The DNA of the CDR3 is TGTGCCAGCAGTACGACAGGGGGCGCGGTTGGCTACACCTTC. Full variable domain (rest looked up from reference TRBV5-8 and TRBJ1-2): EAGVTQSPTHLIKTRGQQATLRCSPISGHTSVYWYQQALGLGLQFLLWYDEGEERNRGNFPPRFSGRQFPNYSSELNVNALELEDSALYLCASSTTGGAVGYTFGSGTRLTVV.